The 22 T cell receptor beta chains listed next were all sequenced from one sample in a study of cytomegalovirus exposure and HLA in healthy donors. PCR primers comprised 60 Vbeta and 13 Jbeta primers. The assay was immunoSEQ multiplex PCR, and TCRdb's table has in-frame clones only and misses some. The sample lists 200,000 to 300,000 clones, approximately 81% seen once, with about 0.25% in the top ten. The specimen sequenced was PBMCs. The receptors come from a girl between 2 and 10 years old in good health and CMV-seronegative.

The gene calls are TRBV10-3 and TRBJ2-6, with no clear D. Germline assignment: CDR1 ENHRY and CDR2 SYGVKD. The CDR3 loop spans 16 amino acids. V was clipped by 1 base and J by 0 bases, with 7 bases between them. The CDR3 reads CAISEYTDSGANVLTF. CDR3 sequence (DNA): TGTGCCATCAGTGAGTACACAGACTCTGGGGCCAACGTCCTGACTTTC.

V and J are TRBV2 and TRBJ1-3; 8 nucleotides line up with TRBD1. V shed 9 bases, J shed 0 bases, and the junction held 4 bases outside the gene matches. The CDR3 consists of 14 residues. From germline, CDR1 is SNHLY and CDR2 FYNNEI. This CDR3 is CASRTGSSGNTIYF. The DNA of the CDR3 is TGTGCCAGTAGGACAGGGAGCTCTGGAAACACCATATATTTT.

V gene TRBV7-9 combines with J gene TRBJ2-7; D gene uncertain. V lost 5 bases, J lost 2 bases, and 7 bases lay in between. This CDR3 has 12 amino acids. Germline V gene lookup returns CDR1 SEHNR and CDR2 FQNEAQ (reference sequence). The CDR3 DNA sequence: TGTGCCAGCAGCGCGGTCCCCTACGAGCAGTACTTC. It specifies CASSAVPYEQYF.

This chain connects TRBV6-1 to TRBJ1-1; D is undetermined. CDR1 and CDR2 (germline): MNHNS, SASEGT. V was clipped by 8 bases and J by 9 bases, with 10 bases between them. The CDR3 has 10 amino acids. CDR3 DNA: TGTGCCAGCCTCGGGGAAAAAGCTTTCTTT. Translation: CASLGEKAFF.

V and J are TRBV7-8 and TRBJ2-1; D possibly corresponds to TRBD1 (5 bases). Trimming shortened V by 5 bases and J by 3 bases, and 14 bases separated the two germline ends. Germline lookup yields CDR1 SGHVS and CDR2 FQNEAQ. The length of the CDR3 is 15 residues. CDR3 nucleotides: TGTGCCAGCAGCCCCGGCAGGGCCGACTACAATGAGCAGTTCTTC. Translated, it gives CASSPGRADYNEQFF.

This chain links TRBV18 with TRBJ2-2; 7 nucleotides line up with TRBD1. Germline loops: CDR1 KGHSH, CDR2 LQKENI. Losses at the gene ends were 0 bases for V and 3 bases for J; bases not matched to a gene: 1. The CDR3 runs 15 residues. CDR3 bases: TGTGCCAGCTCACCACCAGGGGGCGACACCGGGGAGCTGTTTTTT. Its translation: CASSPPGGDTGELFF.

The chain combines TRBV6-5 with TRBJ1-3; 8 nucleotides line up with TRBD1. The CDR3 length is 15 residues. V lost 5 bases and J lost 0; bases outside the gene matches: 3. In germline, CDR1 is MNHEY, CDR2 SVGAGI. This chain's CDR3 is CASSPDRVSGNTIYF. CDR3 DNA sequence: TGTGCCAGCAGTCCGGACAGGGTCTCTGGAAACACCATATATTTT.

This clone was recorded once. This chain connects TRBV27 to TRBJ2-7; tentatively, D is TRBD2 (7 bases). The germline CDR1 and CDR2 sequences are MNHEY and SMNVEV (reference sequence). V was shortened by 5 bases and J by 2 bases, with 16 bases between the two germline ends. The CDR3 runs 15 residues. CDR3 coding DNA: TGTGCCAGCAGTCCCCGGGGAGGGGGAACCTACGAGCAGTACTTC. Protein product: CASSPRGGGTYEQYF.

This sequence joins TRBV5-1 and TRBJ1-2, with no clear D. V lost 0 bases and J lost 1, with 4 bases in between. In germline, CDR1 is SGHRS, CDR2 YFSETQ. The CDR3 spans 13 residues. In DNA form, the CDR3 reads TGCGCCAGCAGCTTGGACAATAACTATGGCTACACCTTC. Amino acid sequence: CASSLDNNYGYTF.

The chain recombines TRBV5-1 with TRBJ1-2; 8 bases match TRBD1. The V and J ends lost 6 bases and 7 bases, in that order; junction bases with no gene match: 14. Germline V gene lookup returns CDR1 SGHRS and CDR2 YFSETQ. The CDR3 length is 15 residues. The CDR3 DNA follows: TGCGCCAGCAAACTAACCGGCCAGGGGGCGCCTGGCTACACCTTC. Its translation: CASKLTGQGAPGYTF.

This clone was counted between two and nine times. The V gene is TRBV9, the J gene TRBJ1-6, with 8 bases lining up with TRBD1. J lost 1 base, V lost 3 bases, and 6 bases had no gene match. Germline V gene data show CDR1 as SGDLS and CDR2 as YYNGEE. The CDR3 runs 17 residues. In DNA, the CDR3 is TGTGCCAGCAGCGCTCAGGGGGCGCGGTCCTATAATTCACCCCTCCACTTT. It translates to CASSAQGARSYNSPLHF.

The chain recombines TRBV4-1 with TRBJ2-5, with 8 bases lining up with TRBD1. The J call is doubtful: the DNA matches TRBJ2-7 better. The germline V gene encodes CDR1 MGHRA and CDR2 YSYEKL. The CDR3 totals 15 residues. Written as DNA, the CDR3 is TGCGCCAGCAGCCATGGACAGGGAAGGGCCTACGAGCAGTACTTC. This translates into CASSHGQGRAYEQYF.

In its sample, this clone was seen a few times. The V call is TRBV5-6, the J call TRBJ2-4; 9 positions match TRBD1. Germline V CDR1 and CDR2: SGHDT, YYEEEE. The length of the CDR3 is 16 residues. V lost 0 bases and J lost 0; bases outside the gene matches: 1. The CDR3 spells CASSLGTGEAKNIQYF. CDR3 sequence (DNA): TGTGCCAGCAGCTTGGGGACAGGGGAAGCCAAAAACATTCAGTACTTC.

The chain recombines TRBV7-8 with TRBJ1-2; 7 bases are shared with TRBD1. The CDR3 extends over 16 amino acids. Germline CDR1 is SGHVS and CDR2 is FQNEAQ. Trimming removed 5 bases from V and 4 bases from J; junction bases left unmatched: 13. The CDR3 DNA follows: TGTGCCAGCAGCCCGGTTGGACAGGCCGGAATCTATGGCTACACCTTC. Its translation: CASSPVGQAGIYGYTF.

The chain carries TRBV5-4 and TRBJ2-3, with 11 bases aligning to TRBD2. Germline values: CDR1 SGHNT, CDR2 YYREEE (reference sequence). Trimming removed 7 bases from V and 0 bases from J; junction bases left unmatched: 7. The CDR3 sequence is 16 residues long. CDR3 region: CASFWTSGRSTDTQYF. The CDR3 bases are TGTGCCAGCTTTTGGACTAGCGGGCGAAGCACAGATACGCAGTATTTT.

V usage is TRBV6-5 and J usage is TRBJ2-1; D possibly corresponds to TRBD2 (5 bases). The CDR3 sequence is 15 residues long. From germline, CDR1 is MNHEY and CDR2 SVGAGI. V lost 2 bases to trimming and J lost 4 bases, with 12 bases between them. The CDR3: CASSYELRGYNEQFF. The CDR3 DNA reads as TGTGCCAGCAGTTACGAGTTACGGGGATACAATGAGCAGTTCTTC.

J is TRBJ2-7 and V is TRBV6-4, with TRBD1 matching 7 bases. Germline loops: CDR1 MRHNA, CDR2 SNTAGT. V dropped 3 bases and J dropped 3; count of bases not matched to a gene: 17. The CDR3 length is 18 residues. Written as DNA, the CDR3 is TGTGCCAGCAGTGAGAGGACAGGCCCTACTAACCTCCTCTACGAGCAGTACTTC. Its translation: CASSERTGPTNLLYEQYF.

The J gene is TRBJ2-1, the V gene TRBV4-2; D gene unclear. V lost 0 bases and J lost 2, with 14 bases in between. Per germline, CDR1 LGHNA and CDR2 YNFKEQ. This CDR3 has 17 amino acids. In DNA form, the CDR3 reads TGTGCCAGCAGCCAAGACTATCAGGCTCCTACCTACAATGAGCAGTTCTTC. This encodes CASSQDYQAPTYNEQFF.

V usage is TRBV5-4 and J usage is TRBJ1-2; D is unclear. The length of the CDR3 is 15 residues. Germline CDR1 SGHNT, CDR2 YYREEE (reference sequence). Trimming removed 0 bases from V and 0 bases from J, with 9 bases in between. The CDR3 loop reads CASSLGTHANYGYTF. CDR3 DNA: TGTGCCAGCAGCTTGGGGACTCACGCTAACTATGGCTACACCTTC. Full variable domain (remainder filled in from reference TRBV5-4 and TRBJ1-2): ETGVTQSPTHLIKTRGQQVTLRCSSQSGHNTVSWYQQALGQGPQFIFQYYREEENGRGNFPPRFSGLQFPNYSSELNVNALELDDSALYLCASSLGTHANYGYTFGSGTRLTVV.

This clone was recorded once. This chain connects TRBV7-6 to TRBJ2-1; TRBD2 matches 9 bases. This CDR3 comprises 16 residues. Germline assignment: CDR1 SGHVS and CDR2 FNYEAQ. The ends lost 5 bases at V and 0 bases at J; junction bases unmatched: 5. For the CDR3, the DNA is TGTGCCAGCAGCATTAGCGGGGGACGCTCCTACAATGAGCAGTTCTTC. Translation: CASSISGGRSYNEQFF. The variable domain in full, with the rest retrieved from reference TRBV7-6 and TRBJ2-1, is GAGVSQSPRYKVTKRGQDVALRCDPISGHVSLYWYRQALGQGPEFLTYFNYEAQQDKSGLPNDRFSAERPEGSISTLTIQRTEQRDSAMYRCASSISGGRSYNEQFFGPGTRLTVL.

This sequence joins TRBV11-1 and TRBJ2-2; 13 bases match TRBD2. The CDR3 is 17 residues long. Germline V gene lookup returns CDR1 SGHAT and CDR2 FQDESV (reference sequence). V lost 6 bases to trimming and J lost 3 bases; unmatched junction nucleotides: 7. CDR3 sequence: CASSRTSGRAYTGELFF. In DNA, the CDR3 is TGTGCCAGCAGTCGTACTAGCGGGAGGGCATACACCGGGGAGCTGTTTTTT.

Here the CDR3 reads CAGTGGSGLGTEAFF. CDR3 coding DNA: TGTGCCGGAACAGGGGGGTCGGGCCTGGGCACTGAAGCTTTCTTT. The chain employs TRBV18 and TRBJ1-1, with 8 bases that match TRBD1. Per germline, CDR1 KGHSH and CDR2 LQKENI. The CDR3 consists of 15 residues. The V and J ends lost 11 bases and 4 bases, in that order; junction bases with no gene match: 15.